This TCR beta chain came from a study of blood T cell repertoires in COVID-19. Clones were read by immunoSEQ multiplex PCR, and TCRdb kept only the in-frame ones, dropping some. The data contain approximately 280,000 clones, about nine tenths of them singletons. This receptor was obtained from a woman aged 60-75 years who had recovered from COVID-19. Sequenced material: PBMCs or T cells enriched from blood (not recorded which).

The chain's CDR3 is CASGPGGTGNTEAFF. CDR3 DNA: TGTGCCAGCGGACCGGGGGGTACGGGTAACACTGAAGCTTTCTTT. The rearrangement uses TRBV7-3 and TRBJ1-1; tentatively, D is TRBD1 (5 bases). The CDR3 loop spans 15 amino acids. V lost 8 bases, J lost 2 bases, and 18 bases lay in between. Per the germline V gene, CDR1 is SGHTA and CDR2 is FQGTGA.